The 21 T cell receptor beta chains presented below share a single source sample, sequenced in a study of T cells in Graves' hyperthyroidism and ophthalmopathy. What was amplified from RNA transcripts were TCR beta CDR3 regions. A set of HTBI primers served as the primers for a first-round RT-PCR of the TCR CDR3. Using its own MiXCR run on the multiplex PCR reads, TCRdb lists one record per CDR3 protein. The sample includes about 640,000 distinct CDR3 sequences, more than 12% seen only once; the top ten take around an eighth. The sample comprised blood. The receptor set was obtained from a woman aged 45-59 years with Graves' ophthalmopathy.

Remarks on this clonotype: Possible read error: a much larger clone is one base away. The chain couples TRBV6-5 to TRBJ2-3; 14 nucleotides align to TRBD2. Germline CDR1 is MNHEY and CDR2 is SVGAGI. This CDR3 comprises 18 residues. The DNA for the CDR3 is TGTGCCAGCAGTTACCTGGGACTAGCGGGAGTAGGTACAGATACGCGGTATTTT. Amino acids: CASSYLGLAGVGTDTRYF.

This clonotype has ten or more counts. The genes are TRBV5-1 and TRBJ2-7, with D possibly TRBD1 on 6 matching bases. Germline V gives CDR1 SGHRS, CDR2 YFSETQ. V was cut by 0 bases and J by 3 bases, with 13 bases left in between. There are 15 residues in the CDR3. For the CDR3, the DNA is TGCGCCAGCAGCTTGGTAAGGGGGACCGACTACGAGCAGTACTTC. This encodes CASSLVRGTDYEQYF.

The rearrangement links TRBV20-1 to TRBJ2-1; tentatively, D is TRBD2 (6 bases). Per germline, CDR1 DFQATT and CDR2 SNEGSKA (reference sequence). This CDR3 spans 12 amino acids. V lost 3 bases, J lost 15 bases, and 18 bases lay in between. The DNA for the CDR3 is TGCAGTGCTAGTAAGCCGACTAGTTTTCGGTTCTTC. Amino acids: CSASKPTSFRFF.

The chain joins TRBV15 to TRBJ2-3; 14 bases fit TRBD2. The CDR3 consists of 16 residues. Trimming took 2 bases from V and 4 from J; bases not matched to a gene: 2. In germline, CDR1 is LNHNV, CDR2 YYDKDF (reference sequence). CDR3 residues: CATSRSTSGRADTQYF. CDR3 in DNA: TGTGCCACCAGCAGATCGACTAGCGGGAGGGCAGATACGCAGTATTTT.

This clonotype was seen at least ten times. The chain has TRBV20-1 and TRBJ2-1; the match to TRBD1 covers 9 bases. This CDR3 has 18 residues. Germline CDR1 is DFQATT and CDR2 is SNEGSKA (reference sequence). The junction had 14 bases not matched to a gene; V was cut back by 0 bases and J by 5 bases. Here the CDR3 DNA reads TGCAGTGCTAGAGATGAAGGACAGGGGAGAGGAGTCGACAATGAGCAGTTCTTC. Amino acids: CSARDEGQGRGVDNEQFF.

Comments on this clonotype: A much bigger clone sits one base away, suggesting this may be a read error. V usage is TRBV7-2 and J usage is TRBJ1-1; D ambiguous. Looked up from germline, CDR1 is SGHTA and CDR2 is FQGNSA. The CDR3 has 16 residues. This CDR3 reads CVSSLGWRASNTEAFF. The CDR3 DNA reads TGTGTCAGCAGCTTGGGTTGGAGAGCGTCTAACACTGAAGCTTTCTTT.

The V call is TRBV6-1, the J call TRBJ2-7; 7 bases fit TRBD2. The CDR3 has 14 amino acids. The J segment lost 0 bases and the V segment lost 6 bases, leaving 5 bases of the junction unmatched. Germline CDR1 MNHNS, CDR2 SASEGT. The CDR3 here is CASSYTSASYEQYF. The CDR3 DNA is TGTGCCAGCAGCTACACTAGCGCCTCCTACGAGCAGTACTTC.

This clonotype was counted at least ten times. The chain uses TRBV7-2 and TRBJ2-2; D is ambiguous. Per germline, CDR1 SGHTA and CDR2 FQGNSA. V lost 1 base, J lost 1 base, and 10 bases lay in between. The CDR3 has 16 amino acids. CDR3: CASSLGLGMNTGELFF. The CDR3 DNA sequence: TGTGCCAGCAGCTTAGGATTGGGGATGAACACCGGGGAGCTGTTTTTT.

This clonotype was seen many times. The chain couples TRBV27 to TRBJ2-3; 7 bases line up with TRBD2. Germline V gives CDR1 MNHEY, CDR2 SMNVEV (reference sequence). J gave up 1 base and V 3 bases, and 4 bases lay outside the gene matches. This CDR3 contains 15 residues. The CDR3 DNA reads TGTGCCAGCAGTTTTGGCCTAGCGGGCACAGATACGCAGTATTTT. Its protein product is CASSFGLAGTDTQYF.

This clonotype was counted between two and nine times. This sequence joins TRBV9 and TRBJ2-1, with no clear D. Germline V gene sequence: CDR1 SGDLS, CDR2 YYNGEE. CDR3 length equals 13 residues. Trimming shortened V by 0 bases and J by 14 bases, and 15 bases separated the two germline ends. CDR3 bases: TGTGCCAGCAGCGTAGATGTAGGATCAAGGAAGTTCTTC. Translating it yields CASSVDVGSRKFF.

In its sample, this clonotype was seen many times. The rearrangement links TRBV5-1 to TRBJ1-1, with 7 positions matching TRBD1. V lost 1 base, J lost 5 bases, and 5 bases stayed unmatched. The length of the CDR3 is 14 residues. Germline V lookup: CDR1 SGHRS, CDR2 YFSETQ. CDR3 nucleotide sequence: TGCGCCAGCAGCTTGACAGGGGTGCGGACTGAAGCTTTCTTT. Amino acid sequence: CASSLTGVRTEAFF.

The chain recombines TRBV6-2 or TRBV6-3 with TRBJ2-3; the match to TRBD2 covers 11 bases. Losses at the gene ends were 6 bases for V and 7 bases for J; bases not matched to a gene: 6. The germline CDR1 and CDR2 sequences are MNHEY and SVGEGT. The length of the CDR3 is 14 residues. The CDR3 DNA follows: TGTGCCAGCAGACTAGCGGGAGTACCGAATACGCAGTATTTT. Encoded protein: CASRLAGVPNTQYF.

This clonotype was observed at least ten times. The V and J genes are TRBV30 and TRBJ1-1, with D tentatively TRBD1 (5 bases). V lost 0 bases to trimming and J lost 5 bases, with 13 bases between them. The CDR3 totals 14 residues. In germline, CDR1 is GTSNPN, CDR2 SVGIG (reference sequence). The CDR3 here is CAWSVFSRGTEAFF. Written as DNA, the CDR3 is TGTGCCTGGAGTGTATTCTCTAGGGGTACTGAAGCTTTCTTT.

This clonotype has just a few counts. The CDR3 nucleotides are TGTGCCAGCAGTAATTCGGGACTCTCCTCGGGCGAGCAGTACTTC. Its translation: CASSNSGLSSGEQYF. This sequence joins TRBV28 and TRBJ2-7; maybe TRBD2 (6 bases). Germline CDR1 reads MDHEN; CDR2 reads SYDVKM. CDR3 size: 15 residues. Trimming pared 5 bases from V and 6 bases from J, leaving 20 bases between.

This clonotype was picked up a small number of times. The V gene is TRBV15, the J gene TRBJ1-1; D unclear. Germline loops: CDR1 LNHNV, CDR2 YYDKDF (reference sequence). CDR3 length: 13 residues. V gave up 8 bases and J gave up 7 bases, with 17 bases separating them. The CDR3 here is CATAGRGLGEAFF. DNA for the CDR3: TGTGCCACCGCCGGACGAGGTCTTGGTGAAGCTTTCTTT.

The V call is TRBV12-3 or TRBV12-4, the J call TRBJ2-3; 8 bases are shared with TRBD1. The CDR3 length is 15 residues. V lost 10 bases to trimming and J lost 0 bases; unmatched junction nucleotides: 9. In DNA, the CDR3 is TGTGCCATCGGGACAGGAACAACTAGCACAGATACGCAGTATTTT. This encodes CAIGTGTTSTDTQYF.

This clonotype was counted ten times or more. The V call is TRBV20-1, the J call TRBJ2-7, with a weak D call TRBD1 (6 bases). This CDR3 has 13 amino acids. Germline V CDR1 and CDR2: DFQATT, SNEGSKA (reference sequence). V lost 1 base and J lost 3, with 10 bases in between. In DNA, the CDR3 is TGCAGTGCTAGAGGAATCAGGGGCTACGAGCAGTACTTC. Its translation: CSARGIRGYEQYF.

This clonotype turned up a few times. The chain combines TRBV19 with TRBJ2-7, with D perhaps assigned TRBD1 or TRBD2 (6 bases each). CDR3 length equals 15 residues. Germline lookup yields CDR1 LNHDA and CDR2 SQIVND (reference sequence). V lost 7 bases to trimming and J lost 3 bases, with 19 bases between them. The CDR3 DNA reads as TGTGCCAGTAACCAAGGAGGGGACACATACTACGAGCAGTACTTC. Its translation: CASNQGGDTYYEQYF.

The V and J genes are TRBV19 and TRBJ2-2; 9 bases are shared with TRBD1. The CDR3 sequence is 15 residues long. Germline V gene sequence: CDR1 LNHDA, CDR2 SQIVND (reference sequence). V lost 4 bases, J lost 5 bases, and 5 bases stayed unmatched. DNA for the CDR3: TGTGCCAGTAGTAAGGGACAGGGCTGGACCGGGGAGCTGTTTTTT. Encoded protein: CASSKGQGWTGELFF. Using reference TRBV19 and TRBJ2-2 for the parts outside the CDR3, the full variable domain is DGGITQSPKYLFRKEGQNVTLSCEQNLNHDAMYWYRQDPGQGLRLIYYSQIVNDFQKGDIAEGYSVSREKKESFPLTVTSAQKNPTAFYLCASSKGQGWTGELFFGEGSRLTVL.

In its sample, this clonotype was seen many times. This chain uses TRBV7-2 with TRBJ2-1; 10 nucleotides align to TRBD2. Germline assignment: CDR1 SGHTA and CDR2 FQGNSA. Losses at the gene ends were 4 bases for V and 0 bases for J; bases not matched to a gene: 15. The CDR3 length is 20 residues. The CDR3 loop is CASSYPSGSPIPSSYNEQFF. CDR3 sequence (DNA): TGTGCCAGCAGCTACCCTAGCGGGAGTCCTATTCCTAGCTCCTACAATGAGCAGTTCTTC.

The sample holds many counts of this clonotype. This chain uses TRBV18 with TRBJ1-1; D not resolved. CDR3 length: 15 residues. Deletions cut 0 bases from V and 4 bases from J, with 12 bases between. CDR1 and CDR2 from the germline V gene are KGHSH and LQKENI. Here the CDR3 DNA reads TGTGCCAGCTCACCACCGGGGATCATCGCCACTGAAGCTTTCTTT. Translated, it gives CASSPPGIIATEAFF.